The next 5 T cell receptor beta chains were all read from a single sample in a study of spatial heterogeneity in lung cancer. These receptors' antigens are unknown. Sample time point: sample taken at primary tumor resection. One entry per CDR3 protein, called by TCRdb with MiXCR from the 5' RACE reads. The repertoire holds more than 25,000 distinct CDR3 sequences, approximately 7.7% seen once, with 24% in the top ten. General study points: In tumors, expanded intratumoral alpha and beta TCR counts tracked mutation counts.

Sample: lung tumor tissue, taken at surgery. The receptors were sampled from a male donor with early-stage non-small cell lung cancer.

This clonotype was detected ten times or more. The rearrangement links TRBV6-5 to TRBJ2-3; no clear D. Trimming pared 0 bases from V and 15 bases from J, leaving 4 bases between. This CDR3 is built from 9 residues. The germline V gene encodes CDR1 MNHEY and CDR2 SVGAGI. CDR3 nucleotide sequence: TGTGCCAGCAGTTACTCGCGCTATTTT. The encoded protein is CASSYSRYF.

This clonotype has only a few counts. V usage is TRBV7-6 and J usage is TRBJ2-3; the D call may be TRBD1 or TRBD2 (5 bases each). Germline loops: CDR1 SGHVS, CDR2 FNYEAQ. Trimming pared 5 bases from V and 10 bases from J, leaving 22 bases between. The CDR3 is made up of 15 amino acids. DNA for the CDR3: TGTGCCAGCAGCCTCGTCTCGGGGCCGGGGATCGCGCAGTATTTT. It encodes CASSLVSGPGIAQYF.

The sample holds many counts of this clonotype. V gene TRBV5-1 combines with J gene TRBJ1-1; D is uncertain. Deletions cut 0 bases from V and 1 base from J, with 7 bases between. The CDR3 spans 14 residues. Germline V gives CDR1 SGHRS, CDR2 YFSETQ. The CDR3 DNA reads TGCGCCAGCAGCTTGGCCTCAAGGAACACTGAAGCTTTCTTT. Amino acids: CASSLASRNTEAFF.

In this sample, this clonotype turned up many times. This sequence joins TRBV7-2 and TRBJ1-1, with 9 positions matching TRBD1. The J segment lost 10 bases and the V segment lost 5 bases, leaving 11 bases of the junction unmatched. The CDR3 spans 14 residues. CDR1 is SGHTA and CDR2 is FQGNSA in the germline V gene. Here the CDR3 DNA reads TGTGCCAGCAGCATCCGGGACAGGGTCCCAGGAGCTTTCTTT. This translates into CASSIRDRVPGAFF.

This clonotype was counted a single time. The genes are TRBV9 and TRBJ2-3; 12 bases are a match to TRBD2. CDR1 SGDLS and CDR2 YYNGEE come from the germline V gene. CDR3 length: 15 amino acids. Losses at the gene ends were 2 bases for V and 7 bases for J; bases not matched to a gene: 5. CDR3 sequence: CASSVLAGGLNTQYF. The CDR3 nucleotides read TGTGCCAGCAGCGTTCTAGCGGGGGGGCTTAATACGCAGTATTTT.